These 7 T cell receptor beta chains were all obtained from the same sample, sequenced in a study of identical twins. TCRdb itself ran the 5' RACE reads through MiXCR, one entry per CDR3 protein. The sample comprises hundreds of thousands of distinct CDR3 sequences, 8.5% to 9.5% of which are singletons, and roughly 6.4% rests with the top ten. This same sample was also part of a study on yellow fever vaccine responses in identical twins.

Sequenced material: CD8+ T cells sorted from blood. Receptor source: a woman in her late teens or twenties in good health.

There are a few counts of this clonotype. The gene calls are TRBV6-5 and TRBJ2-2; the D is unclear. V lost 1 base and J 7 bases, leaving 10 bases between the germline ends. Germline CDR1 reads MNHEY; CDR2 reads SVGAGI. This CDR3 region has 14 residues. CDR3 DNA: TGTGCCAGCAGTTACTTCCAAGGGCACGGGGAGCTGTTTTTT. This translates into CASSYFQGHGELFF.

This clonotype was observed many times. The CDR3 DNA reads as TGTGCCAGCAGCTTAGGCATCAATAATTCACCCCTCCACTTT. Translated: CASSLGINNSPLHF. V gene TRBV7-9 combines with J gene TRBJ1-6; D remains unclear. The CDR3 spans 14 residues. Germline CDR1 reads SEHNR; CDR2 reads FQNEAQ (reference sequence). V lost 1 base, J lost 5 bases, and 6 bases lay in between. Full variable domain (rest looked up from reference TRBV7-9 and TRBJ1-6): DTGVSQNPRHKITKRGQNVTFRCDPISEHNRLYWYRQTLGQGPEFLTYFQNEAQLEKSRLLSDRFSAERPKGSFSTLEIQRTEQGDSAMYLCASSLGINNSPLHFGNGTRLTVT.

The V gene is TRBV6-1, the J gene TRBJ1-1; tentatively, D is TRBD1 (6 bases). With 7 bases removed from V and 5 bases from J, the gap between germline ends came to 26 bases. CDR1 is MNHNS, CDR2 SASEGT, per germline. CDR3 size: 17 residues. This CDR3 reads CASNPTLGGPQSTEAFF. The CDR3 DNA reads as TGTGCCAGCAATCCCACCCTGGGGGGCCCCCAGTCTACTGAAGCTTTCTTT.

This clonotype appeared many times. This chain joins TRBV20-1 and TRBJ1-5, with 8 bases identical to TRBD1. Germline CDR1 reads DFQATT; CDR2 reads SNEGSKA (reference sequence). This CDR3 is built from 13 residues. V was pared by 6 bases and J by 0 bases, with 1 base of the junction left unmatched. The chain's CDR3 is CSAQGDSNQPQHF. CDR3 coding DNA: TGCAGTGCACAGGGGGATAGCAATCAGCCCCAGCATTTT.

This clonotype was detected a few times. The chain combines TRBV20-1 with TRBJ2-7; tentatively, D is TRBD2 (6 bases). The CDR3 totals 14 residues. In germline, CDR1 is DFQATT, CDR2 SNEGSKA (reference sequence). Between the trimmed V and J ends, which lost 0 bases and 2 bases, there was a span of 11 bases. The CDR3 nucleotides are TGCAGTGCTAGAGAAACTAGCCGAGCCTACGAGCAGTACTTC. Residues: CSARETSRAYEQYF.

V usage is TRBV5-6 and J usage is TRBJ2-6; D perhaps matches TRBD1 (5 bases). CDR1 and CDR2 from the germline V gene are SGHDT and YYEEEE. V dropped 6 bases and J dropped 2 bases, with 9 bases sitting between them. The CDR3 consists of 14 residues. This chain's CDR3 is CASTTDTGANVLTF. The CDR3 coding sequence is TGTGCCAGCACCACGGACACTGGGGCCAACGTCCTGACTTTC. Filled out from reference TRBV5-6 and TRBJ2-6, the complete variable domain reads DAGVTQSPTHLIKTRGQQVTLRCSPKSGHDTVSWYQQALGQGPQFIFQYYEEEERQRGNFPDRFSGHQFPNYSSELNVNALLLGDSALYLCASTTDTGANVLTFGAGSRLTVL.

There are many counts of this clonotype. The chain recombines TRBV27 with TRBJ2-1, with D possibly being TRBD2 (6 bases). The CDR3 runs to 14 residues. The germline V gene encodes CDR1 MNHEY and CDR2 SMNVEV (reference sequence). V dropped 3 bases and J dropped 2 bases, with 8 bases sitting between them. Here the CDR3 reads CASSLGGAYNEQFF. In DNA form, the CDR3 reads TGTGCCAGCAGTTTGGGCGGGGCCTACAATGAGCAGTTCTTC.